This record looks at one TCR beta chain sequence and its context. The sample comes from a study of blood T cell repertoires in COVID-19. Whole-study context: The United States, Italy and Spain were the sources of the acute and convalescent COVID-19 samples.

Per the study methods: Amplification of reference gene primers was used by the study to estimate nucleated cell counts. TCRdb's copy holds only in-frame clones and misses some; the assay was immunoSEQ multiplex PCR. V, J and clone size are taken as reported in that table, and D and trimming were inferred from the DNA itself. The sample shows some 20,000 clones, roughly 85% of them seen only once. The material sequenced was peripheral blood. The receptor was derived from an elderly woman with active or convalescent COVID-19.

CDR3 DNA sequence: TGTGCCAGCAGCTTAAGAATTACTAACACCGGGGAGCTGTTTTTT. It encodes CASSLRITNTGELFF. J is TRBJ2-2 and V is TRBV11-3; D not resolved. The germline V gene has CDR1 SGHNT and CDR2 YENEEA. The V end lost 2 bases, the J end lost 2 bases, and 9 bases lay between the germline ends. This CDR3 has 15 amino acids. Full variable domain (rest looked up from reference TRBV11-3 and TRBJ2-2): EAGVVQSPRYKIIEKKQPVAFWCNPISGHNTLYWYLQNLGQGPELLIRYENEEAVDDSQLPKDRFSAERLKGVDSTLKIQPAELGDSAVYLCASSLRITNTGELFFGEGSRLTVL.